These T cell receptor beta chains were read from a single sample in a study of tumor-infiltrating lymphocytes in primary liver carcinoma. TCRdb itself ran the multiplex PCR reads through MiXCR, one entry per CDR3 protein. There are 20,000 to 25,000 distinct CDR3 sequences in the sample; roughly 70% occur only once, and roughly 43% lies in the top ten. The sequencing input was liver tumor tissue from sampling region 1. The receptors here all came from a man aged 35-49 years with primary liver carcinoma and hepatitis B virus infection. CDR3s include the opening cysteine and the closing phenylalanine or tryptophan. Each record gives: D gene, clone size, J gene, V gene, CDR3 length, CDR3 protein, CDR3 DNA. D genes are given only for firm matches. Clone size appears in some rows only: once, few, many, or a class for an expanded clone.

>-|few|TRBJ2-7|TRBV29-1|12
CSATSSSYEQYF
TGCAGTGCGACTTCATCCTCCTACGAGCAGTACTTC
>-|-|TRBJ2-5|TRBV11-2|15
CASSQTPGGKETQYF
TGTGCCAGCAGCCAAACTCCTGGCGGGAAGGAGACCCAGTACTTC
>-|-|TRBJ2-5|TRBV5-1|16
CASSLEACGLQETQYF
TGCGCCAGCAGTTTGGAGGCTTGCGGTCTTCAAGAGACCCAGTACTTC
>-|-|TRBJ2-3|TRBV11-2|16
CPSSRQPINPTDTRYF
TGTCCCAGCAGCCGACAACCCATCAACCCTACAGATACGCGGTATTTT
>-|-|TRBJ1-1|TRBV6-2/TRBV6-3|14
CASSYPELSTEAFF
TGTGCCAGCAGTTATCCAGAACTGAGCACTGAAGCTTTCTTT
>-|-|TRBJ2-6|TRBV6-5|13
CASTERGANILTF
TGTGCCAGCACCGAGAGAGGGGCCAACATCCTGACTTTC
>TRBD2|medium-sized|TRBJ2-3|TRBV10-3|16
CAIRHTSGASTDTQYF
TGTGCCATCAGGCACACTAGCGGGGCTAGCACAGATACGCAGTATTTT
>-|many|TRBJ2-1|TRBV11-3|16
CASMTPIGHKYNEQFF
TGTGCCAGCATGACACCCATAGGACACAAATACAATGAGCAGTTCTTC
>-|-|TRBJ2-2|TRBV11-2|17
CASSLASGEANTGGLFF
TGTGCCAGCAGTTTAGCATCAGGAGAGGCGAACACCGGGGGGCTGTTTTTT
>-|once|TRBJ1-4|TRBV11-2|19
CASSPKRQRTSATNERLFF
TGTGCCAGCAGCCCGAAGCGTCAAAGGACGTCAGCAACTAACGAAAGACTGTTTTTT
>TRBD1|few|TRBJ1-4|TRBV18|15
CASSPDRDSNEKLFF
TGTGCCAGCTCACCCGACAGGGACTCTAATGAAAAACTGTTTTTT
>TRBD2|-|TRBJ2-1|TRBV7-3|14
CVTSSSLANNEQFF
TGTGTCACCAGCTCATCACTAGCGAACAATGAGCAGTTCTTT
>TRBD2|once|TRBJ2-7|TRBV13|16
CVSSQWTSQRSYEQYF
TGTGTCAGCAGCCAGTGGACTAGTCAGAGGTCCTACGAGCAGTACTTC
>-|-|TRBJ2-1|TRBV5-1|14
CTRSPQRDYNEQFF
TGCACCAGAAGCCCTCAGAGGGATTACAATGAGCAGTTCTTC
>-|-|TRBJ1-1|TRBV6-2/TRBV6-3|12
CASSYIITEALF
TGTGCCAGTAGTTACATTATCACTGAAGCTCTCTTT
>-|-|TRBJ2-6|TRBV7-8|16
CASSILVGVRANVLTF
TGTGCCAGCAGCATCCTCGTAGGGGTTAGGGCCAACGTCCTGACTTTC
>TRBD2|-|TRBJ2-7|TRBV4-2|18
CASSGKLGLAGGHHEQYF
TGTGCCAGCAGTGGAAAACTGGGACTAGCGGGAGGGCACCACGAGCAGTACTTC
>-|-|TRBJ2-6|TRBV7-8|16
CANSILVGVGANVLTF
TGTGCAAACAGCATCCTCGTCGGGGTTGGGGCCAACGTCCTGACTTTC
>-|-|TRBJ2-3|TRBV11-2|12
CASSTRTYTQYF
TGTGCCAGCAGCACCAGGACATATACGCAGTATTTT
>-|-|TRBJ1-5|TRBV4-1|14
CASSQVTRGNAQHF
TGCGCCAGCAGCCAAGTCACAAGGGGGAATGCGCAGCATTTT
>TRBD2|medium-sized|TRBJ2-3|TRBV4-1|14
CASSRQSGEDTQYF
TGCGCCAGCAGCCGACAAAGCGGGGAAGATACGCAGTATTTT
>-|-|TRBJ2-7|TRBV11-2|13
CASSFGGVSGQYF
TGTGCCAGCAGCTTCGGAGGAGTTAGCGGGCAGTACTTC
>-|many|TRBJ2-1|TRBV2|13
CASGGRGETEQFF
TGTGCCAGCGGGGGTAGAGGGGAGACTGAGCAGTTCTTC
>TRBD2|-|TRBJ2-1|TRBV19|14
CASKLAVAAYGQFF
TGTGCCAGCAAACTAGCGGTCGCCGCCTATGGGCAGTTCTTC
>-|few|TRBJ2-7|TRBV4-2|15
CASSQEGQSAGEQYF
TGTGCCAGCAGCCAAGAGGGGCAGAGTGCAGGGGAGCAGTACTTC
>TRBD1|-|TRBJ2-5|TRBV11-2|16
CANGLTAGGSGETQYF
TGTGCCAACGGCTTAACAGCAGGGGGCTCGGGGGAGACTCAGTACTTC
>-|-|TRBJ1-2|TRBV6-5|17
CASSFQGTGGNNDGYTF
TGTGCCAGCAGTTTCCAAGGGACGGGAGGCAATAACGATGGCTACACCTTC
>-|-|TRBJ2-7|TRBV6-5|13
CASSWTDVYEQYF
TGTGCCAGCAGCTGGACAGATGTCTACGAGCAGTACTTC
>TRBD2|medium-sized|TRBJ2-2|TRBV6-5|16
CASSILTSGRPGELFF
TGTGCCAGCAGTATATTAACTAGCGGGAGGCCCGGGGAGCTGTTTTTT
>TRBD1|-|TRBJ1-4|TRBV11-2|14
CTSSFDRGKEKLFF
TGTACAAGCAGCTTTGACAGGGGAAAGGAAAAACTGTTTTTT
>-|many|TRBJ1-2|TRBV28|12
CAIPLDSGGYTF
TGTGCCATCCCCCTAGATTCAGGTGGCTACACCTTC
>-|-|TRBJ2-2|TRBV11-2|15
CASSFAASKTGGQFF
TGTGCCAGCAGCTTTGCGGCATCGAAAACCGGGGGGCAGTTTTTT
>TRBD2|-|TRBJ2-2|TRBV5-6|13
CVSSLAYAGELFF
TGTGTCAGCAGCTTGGCCTACGCGGGGGAGCTCTTTTTT
>TRBD1|-|TRBJ1-2|TRBV29-1|13
CNVTTGGTYGYTF
TGCAACGTTACAACAGGGGGGACGTATGGCTACACCTTC
>-|-|TRBJ2-1|TRBV20-1|15
CSATPGLGPYNEQFF
TGCAGTGCTACCCCCGGACTCGGGCCCTACAATGAGCAGTTCTTC
>TRBD2|-|TRBJ2-3|TRBV11-2|17
CVSSLDWTSGGADTQYF
TGTGTCAGCAGTTTAGATTGGACTAGCGGAGGGGCGGATACGCAGTATTTT
>-|-|TRBJ2-3|TRBV12-2|16
CACRPGQRQSRDTQYF
TGTGCATGTCGCCCCGGACAGCGGCAAAGCAGAGATACGCAGTATTTT
>-|-|TRBJ2-3|TRBV10-3|14
CAIKSRTGTDTQYF
TGTGCCATTAAATCCAGGACCGGCACAGATACGCAGTATTTT
>TRBD2|-|TRBJ2-7|TRBV29-1|14
CSVALAGAFYELYF
TGCAGCGTTGCTTTAGCGGGAGCATTCTATGAGCTGTACTTC
>-|many|TRBJ2-1|TRBV19|14
CASSYTRESSEQFF
TGTGCCAGTAGTTATACTCGGGAGTCGAGTGAGCAGTTCTTC
>TRBD1|-|TRBJ2-1|TRBV6-1|14
CASRDRAPYNGQFF
TGTGCCAGCAGGGACAGGGCGCCCTACAATGGCCAGTTCTTC
>-|-|TRBJ2-7|TRBV29-1|12
CSVRDDTMKQYF
TGCAGCGTAAGGGACGACACGATGAAGCAGTACTTC
>-|-|TRBJ1-6|TRBV12-3/TRBV12-4|15
CASSPDREWNSPLHF
TGTGCCAGCAGCCCGGACCGGGAGTGGAATTCACCCCTCCACTTT
>-|few|TRBJ2-4|TRBV6-5|15
CASSYSNGVKNIQYF
TGTGCCAGCAGTTACTCGAACGGGGTCAAAAACATTCAGTACTTC
>-|-|TRBJ2-5|TRBV11-2|18
CASSLGRLALGKKETHYF
TGTGCCAGTAGCTTAGGGAGGCTAGCCCTGGGAAAAAAAGAGACCCATTACTTC
>-|once|TRBJ2-7|TRBV11-2|15
CASSLSTGITYEKYF
TGTGCAAGCAGCTTATCCACGGGGATTACCTACGAGAAGTACTTC
>-|few|TRBJ2-3|TRBV7-9|15
CASRWAGGGSDTQYF
TGTGCCAGCAGATGGGCAGGAGGGGGCTCGGATACGCAGTATTTT
>-|-|TRBJ2-7|TRBV25-1|17
CASSVLLASTWRYEQYF
TGTGCCAGCAGTGTACTATTGGCCTCGACTTGGCGCTACGAGCAGTACTTC
>-|-|TRBJ1-5|TRBV21-1|16
CASSASAGNSDQPQHF
TGTGCCAGCAGCGCCTCAGCAGGGAATAGCGATCAGCCCCAGCATTTT
>-|-|TRBJ2-1|TRBV11-2|14
CVSSQKQGGNEQFF
TGTGTCAGCAGCCAAAAACAGGGTGGAAATGAGCAGTTCTTC
>TRBD1|few|TRBJ2-7|TRBV29-1|13
CSVDGQGPYEQYF
TGCAGCGTTGACGGACAGGGCCCCTACGAGCAGTACTTC
>-|-|TRBJ1-1|TRBV16|14
CASSKSGQNTEAFF
TGTGCCAGCAGCAAGTCTGGCCAAAACACTGAAGCTTTCTTT
>TRBD2|-|TRBJ2-5|TRBV11-2|16
CASDQTPGGGKEAQYF
TGTGCCAGCGACCAAACTCCTGGCGGGGGGAAAGAGGCCCAGTATTTC
>-|-|TRBJ1-5|TRBV5-4|16
CASRLVLAGVTDTQHF
TGTGCCAGCAGGTTGGTGCTAGCGGGAGTCACAGATACGCAGCATTTT
>-|-|TRBJ2-2|TRBV14|14
CVSSQGQFTGELSF
TGTGTCAGCAGCCAAGGACAGTTTACCGGGGAGCTGTCTTTT
>-|-|TRBJ2-2|TRBV11-2|14
CAGSLMGVSGELFF
TGTGCTGGCAGCTTAATGGGGGTCTCCGGGGAACTGTTTTTT
>-|-|TRBJ2-3|TRBV7-8|13
CVSWGVDGDMQYF
TGTGTCAGCTGGGGGGTGGACGGGGATATGCAGTATTTT
>TRBD2|-|TRBJ2-7|TRBV18|16
CANSQTTSGSTYEQYF
TGTGCCAACTCACAAACAACTAGCGGGAGTACATACGAGCAGTACTTC